The 19 T cell receptor beta chains in this list originate from one sample, sequenced in a study of T cell repertoires in aging, cancer and after chemotherapy. A mixed TRB-A/B primer pool amplified rearranged TRB by multiplex touch-down PCR. TCRdb re-called the multiplex PCR reads through MiXCR, storing one row per CDR3 protein. Of approximately 10,000 distinct CDR3 sequences in the sample, around 34% were seen once. Amplification of TCR beta used genomic DNA extracted from peripheral blood. Source material: blood. These receptors were obtained from a human donor in good health. The donor label of this sample is uncertain.

This sequence joins TRBV5-4 and TRBJ1-1, with D possibly being TRBD1 (5 bases). The CDR3 spans 13 residues. V was shortened by 1 base and J by 11 bases, with 15 bases between the two germline ends. In germline, CDR1 is SGHNT, CDR2 YYREEE (reference sequence). This CDR3 is CASSLSRQGDAFF. The CDR3 DNA follows: TGTGCCAGCAGCTTGTCTCGGCAGGGTGACGCTTTCTTT.

This clonotype has just a few counts. The J gene is TRBJ2-3, the V gene TRBV30; D might be TRBD2 (6 bases). The CDR3 loop spans 15 amino acids. V lost 0 bases, J lost 3 bases, and 13 bases lay in between. The germline V gene encodes CDR1 GTSNPN and CDR2 SVGIG (reference sequence). CDR3 sequence (DNA): TGTGCCTGGAGTGTACTGGGGAGGCGGACAGATACGCAGTATTTT. Its translation: CAWSVLGRRTDTQYF.

V is TRBV5-1 and J is TRBJ2-2; TRBD1 matches 8 bases. The CDR3 is made up of 15 amino acids. The V and J ends lost 4 bases and 7 bases, in that order; junction bases with no gene match: 9. Germline V gene sequence: CDR1 SGHRS, CDR2 YFSETQ. The CDR3 DNA is TGCGCCAGCAGCCCCGTACTACAGGGGGACGGGGAGCTGTTTTTT. Translation: CASSPVLQGDGELFF.

This clonotype is labeled as medium-sized. This chain uses TRBV6-5 with TRBJ1-6; D is undetermined. CDR3 length: 13 residues. Germline lookup yields CDR1 MNHEY and CDR2 SVGAGI. Trimming left V 0 bases short and J 6 bases short, with 3 bases between. CDR3 loop: CASSYSSNSPLHF. In DNA form, the CDR3 reads TGTGCCAGCAGTTACTCTAGTAATTCACCCCTCCACTTT.

V gene TRBV28 combines with J gene TRBJ2-7; D is unresolved. The V gene's germline CDR1 is MDHEN and CDR2 SYDVKM. This CDR3 is 14 amino acids long. V was trimmed by 5 bases and J by 6 bases, leaving 17 bases between them. The CDR3 is CASSAERELGEQYF. The DNA for the CDR3 is TGTGCCAGCAGTGCAGAAAGGGAACTCGGCGAGCAGTACTTC.

The sample holds a few counts of this clonotype. The chain employs TRBV13 and TRBJ2-7, with TRBD2 as a possible D gene (6 bases). Between the trimmed V and J ends, which lost 1 base and 5 bases, there was a span of 15 bases. The CDR3 contains 15 residues. CDR1 is PRHDT, CDR2 FYEKMQ, per germline (reference sequence). The CDR3 bases are TGTGCCAGCAGCTTAGCCGGGGGATCCCTGGACGAGCAGTACTTC. Translated, it gives CASSLAGGSLDEQYF.

This clonotype was recorded a few times. V and J are TRBV5-4 and TRBJ2-3; D perhaps matches TRBD1 (6 bases). Germline-derived CDR1 and CDR2 are SGHNT and YYREEE (reference sequence). The CDR3 is 16 residues long. The V and J ends lost 1 base and 3 bases respectively, with 15 bases between them. The CDR3 DNA reads TGTGCCAGCAGCTTGTCGCCAGGGGTCTCGACAGATACGCAGTATTTT. Encoded protein: CASSLSPGVSTDTQYF.

The gene calls are TRBV6-2 or TRBV6-3 and TRBJ2-1, with 7 nucleotides matching TRBD1. The CDR3 consists of 15 residues. The germline V gene encodes CDR1 MNHEY and CDR2 SVGEGT. With 6 bases clipped from V and 6 bases from J, the junction kept 11 bases outside the gene matches. CDR3 sequence: CASRRPTGQINEQFF. CDR3 DNA: TGTGCCAGCAGGCGACCGACGGGACAGATCAATGAGCAGTTCTTC.

The chain recombines TRBV19 with TRBJ1-1, with D perhaps matching TRBD1 (5 bases). CDR1 and CDR2 from the germline V gene are LNHDA and SQIVND (reference sequence). V lost 1 base, J lost 12 bases, and 15 bases lay in between. This CDR3 comprises 13 residues. The CDR3 region is CASSIVPGHSTFF. The CDR3 coding sequence is TGTGCCAGTAGTATAGTCCCCGGACACAGTACTTTCTTT. Full variable domain (outside the CDR3, taken from reference TRBV19 and TRBJ1-1): DGGITQSPKYLFRKEGQNVTLSCEQNLNHDAMYWYRQDPGQGLRLIYYSQIVNDFQKGDIAEGYSVSREKKESFPLTVTSAQKNPTAFYLCASSIVPGHSTFFGQGTRLTVV.

In its sample, this clonotype is medium-sized. V usage is TRBV29-1 and J usage is TRBJ2-7; TRBD1 matches 8 bases. Germline CDR1 and CDR2: SQVTM and ANQGSEA. V lost 7 bases to trimming and J lost 3 bases; unmatched junction nucleotides: 2. This CDR3 region has 11 residues. CDR3 DNA sequence: TGCAGCGCCGACAGGGGCTACGAGCAGTACTTC. Its protein product is CSADRGYEQYF.

This chain connects TRBV18 to TRBJ1-3; 9 positions agree with TRBD1. This CDR3 region has 16 residues. V was clipped by 4 bases and J by 0 bases; unmatched bases: 4. Looked up from germline, CDR1 is KGHSH and CDR2 is LQKENI. CDR3 coding DNA: TGTGCCAGCTCACTCGGGACAGGGAACTCTGGAAACACCATATATTTT. It specifies CASSLGTGNSGNTIYF.

The chain joins TRBV6-2 or TRBV6-3 to TRBJ1-5; 9 bases fit TRBD1. Trimming at V came to 6 bases and at J to 1 base, leaving 7 bases not matched to a gene. CDR1 MNHEY and CDR2 SVGEGT come from the germline V gene. The CDR3 has 16 amino acids. CDR3 nucleotide sequence: TGTGCCAGCAGCCTTCGGACAGGGGCAAGCAATCAGCCCCAGCATTTT. Translated: CASSLRTGASNQPQHF.

J is TRBJ1-3 and V is TRBV28; no definite D call. CDR1 and CDR2 (germline): MDHEN, SYDVKM. The germline V and J ends were trimmed by 6 bases and 0 bases, with 9 bases remaining between them. This CDR3 comprises 14 residues. The CDR3 sequence is CASSTRVSGNTIYF. For the CDR3, the DNA is TGTGCCAGCAGCACCCGGGTCTCTGGAAACACCATATATTTT.

This clonotype has just one count. This may be a read error, as it is one base from a much larger clone. The rearrangement uses TRBV19 and TRBJ2-5; D might be TRBD2 (6 bases). CDR1 is LNHDA, CDR2 SQIVND, per germline (reference sequence). V lost 8 bases and J 2 bases, leaving 15 bases between the germline ends. This CDR3 region has 14 residues. CDR3 region: CASAGWAGQETQYF. DNA for the CDR3: TGTGCCAGTGCAGGATGGGCGGGACAAGAGACCCAGTACTTC.

This clonotype is termed medium-sized. The V call is TRBV12-3 or TRBV12-4, the J call TRBJ2-5, with 7 bases aligning to TRBD2. This CDR3 spans 15 amino acids. Trimming at V came to 3 bases and at J to 4 bases, leaving 8 bases not matched to a gene. CDR3 nucleotides: TGTGCCAGCAGTTTGGAGCGGGGCCCAGGAGAGACCCAGTACTTC. Residues: CASSLERGPGETQYF.

The gene calls are TRBV19 and TRBJ1-6, with D hard to call. V lost 3 bases, J lost 10 bases, and 16 bases lay in between. The CDR3 has 15 amino acids. Germline V gene data show CDR1 as LNHDA and CDR2 as SQIVND (reference sequence). CDR3 coding DNA: TGTGCCAGTAGTATCAGAGTAAGGGAAGGATCACCCCTCCACTTT. This gives the protein CASSIRVREGSPLHF.

This clonotype is classed as medium-sized. J is TRBJ2-3 and V is TRBV19, with a possible D match to TRBD1 (5 bases). Trimming took off 6 bases at V and 5 bases at J, with 9 bases between the two ends. The CDR3 length is 12 residues. Germline assignment: CDR1 LNHDA and CDR2 SQIVND (reference sequence). The CDR3 reads CASSPQEDTQYF. Here the CDR3 DNA reads TGTGCCAGTAGCCCACAGGAAGATACGCAGTATTTT.

The chain couples TRBV11-2 to TRBJ2-3; no reliable D call. This CDR3 has 14 amino acids. V shed 1 base and J shed 3 bases, with 8 bases lying between them. CDR1 and CDR2 from the germline V gene are SGHAT and FQNNGV. The CDR3 region has the DNA TGTGCCAGCAGCTTAGTAAGGGAAACAGATACGCAGTATTTT. This sequence encodes CASSLVRETDTQYF.

This chain joins TRBV2 and TRBJ2-1; D remains ambiguous. V shed 3 bases and J shed 6 bases, with 6 bases lying between them. Germline loops: CDR1 SNHLY, CDR2 FYNNEI. The CDR3 is made up of 12 amino acids. In DNA, the CDR3 is TGTGCCAGCAGTGAGATAGGCAATGAGCAGTTCTTC. Translation: CASSEIGNEQFF.